The 18 T cell receptor beta chains below come from one sample, sequenced in a study of control samples from healthy donors and cancer patients. Some clones are missing from TCRdb's copy, which holds only in-frame ones; the method was immunoSEQ multiplex PCR. The profile shows around 150,000 clones, around 88% of them singletons. The sequencing sample was made of blood. The receptors come from a man aged 18 to 30 in good health.

The V gene is TRBV30, the J gene TRBJ2-7; D possibly uses TRBD1 or TRBD2 (5 bases each). The CDR3 consists of 15 residues. Germline lookup yields CDR1 GTSNPN and CDR2 SVGIG (reference sequence). Trimming left V 4 bases short and J 2 bases short, with 18 bases between. The chain's CDR3 is CAWTPRGDYPYEQYF. The CDR3 DNA reads TGTGCCTGGACCCCCCGAGGGGATTACCCCTACGAGCAGTACTTC. The variable domain in full, completed from reference TRBV30 and TRBJ2-7, reads SQTIHQWPATLVQPVGSPLSLECTVEGTSNPNLYWYRQAAGRGLQLLFYSVGIGQISSEVPQNLSASRPQDRQFILSSKKLLLSDSGFYLCAWTPRGDYPYEQYFGPGTRLTVT.

This clone was recorded a few times. The rearrangement joins TRBV24-1 to TRBJ2-7; D may match TRBD1 or TRBD2 (5 bases each). V lost 4 bases and J 5 bases, leaving 17 bases between the germline ends. Looked up from germline, CDR1 is KGHDR and CDR2 is SFDVKD. The CDR3 loop spans 15 amino acids. CDR3 DNA sequence: TGTGCCACCAGTGACCCGAACGGGGCCGTCAACGAGCAGTACTTC. Amino acid sequence: CATSDPNGAVNEQYF.

In this sample, this clone turned up a few times. The chain carries TRBV6-2 or TRBV6-3 and TRBJ2-5; the D gene is possibly TRBD1 (6 bases). Deletions cut 2 bases from V and 4 bases from J, with 14 bases between. The CDR3 is 15 amino acids. Germline V gene lookup returns CDR1 MNHEY and CDR2 SVGEGT. The CDR3 sequence is CASSYISPGAETQYF. The DNA for the CDR3 is TGTGCCAGCAGTTACATCTCTCCAGGGGCAGAGACCCAGTACTTC.

This chain's CDR3 is CASSLVSNGYSYTF. CDR3 coding DNA: TGTGCCAGCAGCTTAGTCAGCAATGGATATAGCTACACCTTC. The chain links TRBV7-9 to TRBJ1-2; D ambiguous. Per germline, CDR1 SEHNR and CDR2 FQNEAQ (reference sequence). V lost 1 base and J lost 9, with 15 bases in between. The CDR3 spans 14 residues.

The chain has TRBV7-6 and TRBJ2-4; the match to TRBD2 covers 9 bases. V gave up 1 base and J gave up 1 base; unmatched junction bases: 5. The CDR3 loop spans 17 amino acids. Germline values: CDR1 SGHVS, CDR2 FNYEAQ. The CDR3 reads CASSLGSSGGAKNIQYF. DNA for the CDR3: TGTGCCAGCAGCTTAGGGTCAAGCGGGGGGGCCAAAAACATTCAGTACTTC.

The V call is TRBV6-4, the J call TRBJ2-7, with D unclear. The CDR3 loop spans 14 amino acids. From germline, CDR1 is MRHNA and CDR2 SNTAGT. V was clipped by 6 bases and J by 0 bases, with 12 bases between them. The CDR3 nucleotides read TGTGCCAGCAGGAGAGATCCTAGCTCCTACGAGCAGTACTTC. Translation gives CASRRDPSSYEQYF.

V usage is TRBV6-5 and J usage is TRBJ1-2; the D is unclear. V was shortened by 7 bases and J by 10 bases, with 22 bases between the two germline ends. Germline V gene lookup returns CDR1 MNHEY and CDR2 SVGAGI. This CDR3 has 14 residues. This chain's CDR3 is CASIIQPSVSYYTF. The CDR3 region has the DNA TGTGCCAGCATAATACAGCCATCAGTTTCCTACTACACCTTC.

The chain has TRBV2 and TRBJ2-7; D is perhaps TRBD1 (5 bases). The ends were cut back, 8 bases at V and 7 bases at J, with 18 bases in the middle. Per germline, CDR1 SNHLY and CDR2 FYNNEI. The CDR3 covers 13 residues. The CDR3 sequence: CASSWGPAREQYF. Written as DNA, the CDR3 is TGTGCCAGCTCATGGGGCCCTGCGAGGGAGCAGTACTTC.

The chain joins TRBV19 to TRBJ1-5, with D tentatively TRBD1 (5 bases). Germline V gives CDR1 LNHDA, CDR2 SQIVND (reference sequence). The CDR3 is 16 amino acids. The germline V and J ends were trimmed by 6 bases and 5 bases, with 20 bases remaining between them. The CDR3 sequence: CASSLEGVRGHQPQHF. For the CDR3, the DNA is TGTGCCAGTAGCCTAGAGGGAGTAAGGGGTCATCAGCCCCAGCATTTT.

This chain uses TRBV6-5 with TRBJ2-5; D not resolved. The germline V gene has CDR1 MNHEY and CDR2 SVGAGI. The CDR3 length is 15 residues. Trimming left V 0 bases short and J 5 bases short, with 13 bases between. The CDR3 reads CASSYSLAVGETQYF. The DNA for the CDR3 is TGTGCCAGCAGTTACTCCCTGGCGGTGGGCGAGACCCAGTACTTC.

V and J are TRBV6-2 or TRBV6-3 and TRBJ2-1; 9 bases are shared with TRBD1. The V and J ends lost 4 bases and 0 bases, in that order; junction bases with no gene match: 10. Germline CDR1 is MNHEY and CDR2 is SVGEGT. The CDR3 covers 18 residues. CDR3 sequence reads: CASSSGYYRGHSYNEQFF. The CDR3, as DNA: TGTGCCAGCAGTTCGGGATATTACAGGGGGCACTCCTACAATGAGCAGTTCTTC.

The V and J genes are TRBV28 and TRBJ1-6; 8 positions match TRBD1. In germline, CDR1 is MDHEN, CDR2 SYDVKM. This CDR3 is built from 15 residues. V lost 5 bases to trimming and J lost 10 bases; unmatched junction nucleotides: 10. CDR3 sequence (DNA): TGTGCCAGCAGTCCACCGGCAGGGGGCTTGTCACCCCTCCACTTT. This translates into CASSPPAGGLSPLHF.

The sample holds one count of this clone. The chain couples TRBV20-1 to TRBJ2-3; D ambiguous. This CDR3 is built from 10 residues. The germline V gene encodes CDR1 DFQATT and CDR2 SNEGSKA (reference sequence). The CDR3 nucleotides are TGCAGCCCTACCACAGATACGCAGTATTTT. Translation: CSPTTDTQYF.

The V call is TRBV7-7, the J call TRBJ2-5; D remains unclear. The CDR3 is made up of 15 amino acids. V lost 1 base and J lost 4, with 13 bases in between. The germline V gene encodes CDR1 SSHAT and CDR2 FNYEAQ (reference sequence). As DNA, the CDR3 is TGTGCCAGCAGCTTAGGAGTTGGGTGGGGAGAGACCCAGTACTTC. This encodes CASSLGVGWGETQYF.

The V and J genes are TRBV7-2 and TRBJ2-1; D is unclear. This CDR3 region has 15 residues. V lost 0 bases, J lost 4 bases, and 10 bases lay in between. The germline V gene encodes CDR1 SGHTA and CDR2 FQGNSA. The CDR3: CASSLALGTYNEQFF. In DNA, the CDR3 is TGTGCCAGCAGCTTAGCCCTCGGAACTTACAATGAGCAGTTCTTC.

The chain is built from TRBV3-1 (or the pseudogene TRBV3-2) and TRBJ2-3; 15 nucleotides match TRBD2. This CDR3 is 16 amino acids long. The trim removed 4 bases at V and 7 bases at J, leaving 6 bases unmatched. Germline V gene data show CDR1 as LGHDT and CDR2 as YNNKEL (reference sequence). In nucleotides, the CDR3 is TGTGCCAGCAGCCGAGGACTAGCGGGGGGGGCTCATACGCAGTATTTT. It yields the protein CASSRGLAGGAHTQYF.

This clone was detected only a few times. The rearrangement links TRBV7-2 to TRBJ1-3; no firm D call. The CDR3 extends over 15 amino acids. The V end lost 1 base, the J end lost 2 bases, and 9 bases lay between the germline ends. In germline, CDR1 is SGHTA, CDR2 FQGNSA. The CDR3 DNA reads as TGTGCCAGCAGCTTAGTCTCCGGGACTGGAAACACCATATATTTT. Translated: CASSLVSGTGNTIYF.

The rearrangement uses TRBV13 and TRBJ2-5; TRBD2 agrees at 8 bases. Germline V gene lookup returns CDR1 PRHDT and CDR2 FYEKMQ (reference sequence). V shed 7 bases, J shed 4 bases, and the junction held 14 bases outside the gene matches. The CDR3 loop spans 16 amino acids. Written as DNA, the CDR3 is TGTGCCAGCACCCTAAGGGCGCCGGGGGGGCGAGAGACCCAGTACTTC. Its translation: CASTLRAPGGRETQYF.